These T cell receptor beta chains were read from a single sample in a study of control samples from healthy donors and cancer patients. Profiling relied on immunoSEQ multiplex PCR, and the TCRdb table lists in-frame clones only, not all of them. Of about 120,000 clones in the sample, almost 95% were seen once. Sequencing used PBMCs. The receptor source for this set is a man of 80 years or more with head and neck cancer. The CDR3 runs from the conserved cysteine through the conserved F or W. The order of the fields is clone size, V gene, CDR3 length, J gene, D gene, CDR3 DNA, CDR3 protein. The D gene is left open where the match is weak. Size values are once, few and many counts, or a class for expanded clones, and some rows have none.

>once|TRBV12-5|11|TRBJ1-1|.
TGTGCTAGTGGACGTAACACTGAAGCTTTCTTT
CASGRNTEAFF
>.|TRBV5-6|19|TRBJ2-7|TRBD2
TGTGCCAGCAGCTCCCGACGACTAGCGGGTTTCAGAGGCCCTCCCGAGCAGTACTTC
CASSSRRLAGFRGPPEQYF
>.|TRBV30|15|TRBJ1-5|.
TGTGCCTGGAGTAATGGAGGAAATAGCAATCAGCCCCAGCATTTT
CAWSNGGNSNQPQHF
>.|TRBV12-5|16|TRBJ2-2|.
TGTGCTAGTGGTTTGGCGGTGGGGACAATCCCCGGGGAGCTGTTTTTT
CASGLAVGTIPGELFF
>.|TRBV6-5|13|TRBJ1-1|.
TGTGCCAGCACTAGGGTGCGGAACACTGAAGCTTTCTTT
CASTRVRNTEAFF
>.|TRBV6-5|15|TRBJ2-1|TRBD2
TGTGCCAGCAGTTACCGCCTAGCGGGGGTCAATGAGCAGTTCTTC
CASSYRLAGVNEQFF
>.|TRBV29-1|14|TRBJ1-3|TRBD1
TGCAGCGGAAAAGGGGGCGCGGTTGGAAACACCATATATTTT
CSGKGGAVGNTIYF
>.|TRBV10-2|15|TRBJ2-7|.
TGCGCCAGCAGTGAGTCACAGGGAGTGAACTACGAGCAGTACTTC
CASSESQGVNYEQYF
>.|TRBV7-8|14|TRBJ2-7|.
TGTGCCAGCAGCCATAGTCAGGGGTCCTACGAGCAGTACTTC
CASSHSQGSYEQYF
>few|TRBV5-1|14|TRBJ2-7|TRBD2
TGCGCCAGCAGCTTGGGACTAGCTGCAAACGAGCAGTACTTC
CASSLGLAANEQYF
>.|TRBV18|15|TRBJ2-7|.
TGTGCCAGCTCCCCCGGAGGGCAAGCGCGTTACGAGCAGTACTTC
CASSPGGQARYEQYF
>.|TRBV19|12|TRBJ2-2|.
TGTGCCAGTAGTATATACAACGGGGAGCTGTTTTTT
CASSIYNGELFF
>.|TRBV4-1|14|TRBJ1-1|.
TGCGCCAGCAGCCCGTCGGCCAGCCACACTGAAGCTTTCTTT
CASSPSASHTEAFF
>.|TRBV5-5|14|TRBJ1-5|.
TGTGCCAGCAGCCTCTGGGGGGGGGAACAGCCCCAGCATTTT
CASSLWGGEQPQHF
>.|TRBV30|13|TRBJ2-1|TRBD2
TGTGCCTGGAGGACGACTAGCCCCCATGAGCAGTTCTTC
CAWRTTSPHEQFF
>.|TRBV30|14|TRBJ1-2|.
TGTGCCTGGAGTACCACCGGGGGGGGGAATGGCTACACCTTC
CAWSTTGGGNGYTF
>.|TRBV25-1|15|TRBJ1-2|.
TGTGCCAGCAGTGACTATGGACAGCTGGGAAAGGGCTACACCTTC
CASSDYGQLGKGYTF
>.|TRBV5-1|14|TRBJ1-2|TRBD1
TGCGCCAGCAGCTTGAGGCAGGGGGGGACATCGAACACCTTC
CASSLRQGGTSNTF
>.|TRBV6-2/TRBV6-3|12|TRBJ1-5|.
TGTGCCAGCAGCCCACCCAATCAGCCCCAGCATTTT
CASSPPNQPQHF
>.|TRBV30|11|TRBJ2-3|.
TGTGCCTGGACTGGATTAGATACGCAGTATTTT
CAWTGLDTQYF
>.|TRBV30|16|TRBJ1-2|.
TGTGCCTGGAGTACCCCCTACAGGGACGCTCTCTATGGCTACACCTTC
CAWSTPYRDALYGYTF
>.|TRBV10-3|13|TRBJ1-2|.
TGTGCCATCAGTGACGCCGGGACCCATGGCTACACCTTC
CAISDAGTHGYTF
>.|TRBV5-1|12|TRBJ2-1|.
TGCGCCAGCAGCTTGGAGGGACATGAGCAGTTCTTC
CASSLEGHEQFF
>.|TRBV12-3/TRBV12-4|13|TRBJ1-1|.
TGTGCCAGCAGCGTAGGGGACAAGTCTGAAGCTTTCTTT
CASSVGDKSEAFF
>.|TRBV6-6|17|TRBJ2-3|.
TGTGCCAGCAGCCGATTATGGCAGGGGCTCAGCACAGATACGCAGTATTTT
CASSRLWQGLSTDTQYF
>.|TRBV6-5|14|TRBJ2-7|TRBD2
TGTGCCAGCAGGAGACTAGCGGGAGAAGGAGAGCAGTACTTC
CASRRLAGEGEQYF
>.|TRBV19|15|TRBJ2-1|.
TGTGCCAGTAGTAGAACAGGGACCCTTTACAATGAGCAGTTCTTC
CASSRTGTLYNEQFF
>.|TRBV4-2|12|TRBJ1-4|.
TGTGCCAGCACCCCGTTTTTTGAAAAACTGTTTTTT
CASTPFFEKLFF
>.|TRBV10-3|17|TRBJ1-5|.
TGTGCCATCAGTGAGCGTGGGGTCGGGGGATTCAATCAGCCCCAGCATTTT
CAISERGVGGFNQPQHF
>.|TRBV6-2/TRBV6-3|14|TRBJ2-7|.
TGTGCCAGCAGTTACTCCAGTGGGGGCTACGAGCAGTACTTC
CASSYSSGGYEQYF
>.|TRBV5-4|11|TRBJ2-1|TRBD1
TGTGCCAGCATGGACAGGGGGTATTTGTTCTTC
CASMDRGYLFF
>.|TRBV6-5|15|TRBJ2-6|.
TGTGCCAGCAGTTACAAAGGGCTTGGGGCCAACGTCCTGACTTTC
CASSYKGLGANVLTF
>.|TRBV4-1|14|TRBJ1-1|.
TGCGCCAGCAGCCAAGACAGACTGAACACTGAAGCTTTCTTT
CASSQDRLNTEAFF
>.|TRBV5-1|14|TRBJ2-3|TRBD1
TGCGCCAGCAACCCGGACAGGGCAGGTAATACGCAGTATTTT
CASNPDRAGNTQYF
>.|TRBV19|13|TRBJ1-5|.
TGTGCCAGTCAGGGTTATAGCAATCAGCCCCAGCATTTT
CASQGYSNQPQHF
>.|TRBV3-1/TRBV3-2|15|TRBJ2-5|.
TGTGCCAGCAGCCAAAGTTCCCGGGGCCAAGAGACCCAGTACTTC
CASSQSSRGQETQYF
>.|TRBV2|13|TRBJ2-7|.
TGTGCCAGCAATCGCAGGCTCTCCTACGAGCAGTACTTC
CASNRRLSYEQYF
>.|TRBV5-6|14|TRBJ1-1|TRBD1
TGTGCCAGCAGCACGGGACAGGGTGGGGATTCCTCTTTCTTT
CASSTGQGGDSSFF
>.|TRBV6-5|12|TRBJ2-4|.
TGTGCCAGCAGGGACAGTCGGGACATTCAGTACTTC
CASRDSRDIQYF
>.|TRBV15|15|TRBJ1-6|.
TGTGCCACCAGCAGAGCGGGCCCTTATAATTCACCCCTCCACTTT
CATSRAGPYNSPLHF
>once|TRBV6-5|15|TRBJ1-4|.
TGTGCCAGCAGTAGGGACATCGGGGCCGGGGAAAAACTGTTTTTT
CASSRDIGAGEKLFF
>.|TRBV7-2|14|TRBJ1-2|.
TGTGCCAGCAGCGGGGGGGCAGGGCGCACGGGCTACACCTTC
CASSGGAGRTGYTF